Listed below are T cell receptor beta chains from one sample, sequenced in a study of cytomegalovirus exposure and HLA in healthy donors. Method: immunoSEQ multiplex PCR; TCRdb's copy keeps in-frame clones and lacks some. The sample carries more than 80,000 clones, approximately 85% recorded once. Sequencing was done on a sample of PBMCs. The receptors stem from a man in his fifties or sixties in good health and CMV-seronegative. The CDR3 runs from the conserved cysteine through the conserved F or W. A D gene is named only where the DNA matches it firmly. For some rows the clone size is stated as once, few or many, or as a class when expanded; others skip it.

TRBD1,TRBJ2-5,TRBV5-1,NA,CASRYRGYKEETQYF,TGCGCCAGCAGATACAGGGGGTACAAGGAAGAGACCCAGTACTTC
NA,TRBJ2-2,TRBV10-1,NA,CASSDQAQFMNTGELFF,TGCGCCAGCAGTGATCAAGCCCAATTCATGAACACCGGGGAGCTGTTTTTT
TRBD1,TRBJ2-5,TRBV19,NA,CASRTGQETQYF,TGTGCCAGTCGGACAGGTCAAGAGACCCAGTACTTC
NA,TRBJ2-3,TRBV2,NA,CASTPAGLGADTQYF,TGTGCCAGCACGCCGGCGGGGCTAGGGGCAGATACGCAGTATTTT
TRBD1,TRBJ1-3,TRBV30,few,CAWSVPPTGPSRNTIYF,TGTGCCTGGAGTGTACCCCCGACAGGGCCCAGTCGGAACACCATATATTTT
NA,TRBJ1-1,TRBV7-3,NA,CASNHGEGEAFF,TGTGCCAGCAATCACGGGGAGGGTGAAGCTTTCTTT
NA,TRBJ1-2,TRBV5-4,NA,CASSKDTRYGYTF,TGTGCCAGCAGCAAGGACACGCGCTATGGCTACACCTTC
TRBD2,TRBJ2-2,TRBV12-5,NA,CASGLSGGAPGELFF,TGTGCTAGTGGTCTATCGGGGGGGGCCCCCGGGGAGCTGTTTTTT
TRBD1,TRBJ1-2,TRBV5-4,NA,CASSPLLRTGPNYGYGYTF,TGTGCCAGCAGCCCACTCCTGAGGACAGGTCCTAATTATGGCTATGGCTACACCTTC
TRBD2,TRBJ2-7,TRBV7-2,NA,CASSPPPGTTSYEQYF,TGTGCCAGCAGTCCACCCCCCGGGACTACTTCCTACGAGCAGTACTTC
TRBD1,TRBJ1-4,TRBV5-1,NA,CASSVGTGSTEKLFF,TGCGCCAGCAGCGTTGGGACAGGGTCTACTGAAAAACTGTTTTTT
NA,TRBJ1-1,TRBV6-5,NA,CASSYSGGNTEAFF,TGTGCCAGCAGTTACTCTGGCGGAAACACTGAAGCTTTCTTT
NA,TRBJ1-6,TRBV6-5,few,CASSYTSYGHSPLHF,TGTGCCAGCAGTTACACGAGTTATGGGCATTCACCCCTCCACTTT
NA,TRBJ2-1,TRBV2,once,CASEFDRSSYNEQFF,TGTGCCAGCGAATTCGACCGGAGCTCCTACAATGAGCAGTTCTTC
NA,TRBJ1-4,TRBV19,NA,CASSRASGQRGAEKLFF,TGTGCCAGTAGTAGGGCCTCAGGACAGAGAGGGGCTGAAAAACTGTTTTTT
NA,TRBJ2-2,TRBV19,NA,CASSIDQGYTGELFF,TGTGCCAGTAGTATAGATCAGGGATACACCGGGGAGCTGTTTTTT
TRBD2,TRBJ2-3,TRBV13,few,CASSSSGTPTDTQYF,TGTGCCAGCAGCTCGAGCGGGACCCCCACAGATACGCAGTATTTT
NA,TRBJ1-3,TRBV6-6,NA,CASSYKGSGNTIYF,TGTGCCAGCAGTTACAAGGGGTCTGGAAACACCATATATTTT
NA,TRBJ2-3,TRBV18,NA,CASSPRSIPADTQYF,TGTGCCAGCTCACCACGGTCTATACCCGCAGATACGCAGTATTTT
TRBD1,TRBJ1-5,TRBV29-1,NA,CSVALGQGSNQPQHF,TGCAGCGTCGCCTTGGGACAGGGTAGCAATCAGCCCCAGCATTTT
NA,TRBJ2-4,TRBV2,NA,CASSEPNRLWQNIQYF,TGTGCCAGCAGTGAACCGAATCGACTCTGGCAAAACATTCAGTACTTC
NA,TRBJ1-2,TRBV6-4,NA,CASSEDRRGVTGYTF,TGTGCCAGCAGTGAAGACCGACGCGGAGTAACTGGCTACACCTTC
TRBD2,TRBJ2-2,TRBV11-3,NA,CASSGTSGANTGELFF,TGTGCCAGCAGCGGGACTAGCGGGGCCAACACCGGGGAGCTGTTTTTT
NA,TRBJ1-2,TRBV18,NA,CASSPLSQQYGYTF,TGTGCCAGCTCACCACTGTCACAGCAATATGGCTACACCTTC
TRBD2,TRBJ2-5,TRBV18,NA,CASSLAGGDETQYF,TGTGCCAGCTCGTTAGCGGGGGGCGACGAGACCCAGTACTTC
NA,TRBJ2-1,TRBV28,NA,CAVQSGPPADEQFF,TGTGCCGTCCAAAGCGGCCCCCCGGCCGATGAGCAGTTCTTC
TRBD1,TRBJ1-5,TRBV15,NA,CATSRDRVNQPQHF,TGTGCCACCAGCAGGGACAGGGTCAATCAGCCCCAGCATTTT
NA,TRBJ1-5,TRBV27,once,CASSLRGKGDQPQHF,TGTGCCAGCAGTTTACGGGGGAAAGGGGATCAGCCCCAGCATTTT
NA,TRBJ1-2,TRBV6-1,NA,CASSESVTSYYGYTF,TGTGCCAGCAGTGAATCCGTGACATCTTACTATGGCTACACCTTC
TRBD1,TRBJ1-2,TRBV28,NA,CASSPDRGLGANYGYTF,TGTGCCAGCAGTCCGGACAGGGGGCTGGGAGCTAACTATGGCTACACCTTC
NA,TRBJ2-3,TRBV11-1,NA,CASSSNGLVGGDTQYF,TGTGCCAGCAGCTCAAATGGTTTGGTAGGGGGTGATACGCAGTATTTT
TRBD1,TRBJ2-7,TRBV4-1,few,CASSQGYQGETASYEQYF,TGCGCCAGCAGCCAGGGGTATCAGGGGGAAACGGCATCCTACGAGCAGTACTTC
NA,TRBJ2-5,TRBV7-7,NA,CASSAQGETQYF,TGTGCCAGCAGCGCCCAGGGAGAGACCCAGTACTTC
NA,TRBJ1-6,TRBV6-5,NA,CASGNGDNSPLHF,TGTGCCAGTGGTAATGGAGATAATTCACCCCTCCACTTT
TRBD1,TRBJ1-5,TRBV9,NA,CASSQQGENQPQHF,TGTGCCAGCAGCCAACAGGGGGAAAATCAGCCCCAGCATTTT
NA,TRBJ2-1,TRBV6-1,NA,CASSGRSRINNEQFF,TGTGCCAGCAGTGGAAGGAGCAGAATCAACAATGAGCAGTTCTTC
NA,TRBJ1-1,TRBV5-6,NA,CASSAGLLNTEAFF,TGTGCCAGCAGCGCCGGACTTCTGAACACTGAAGCTTTCTTT
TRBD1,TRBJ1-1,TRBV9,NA,CASSVAGTAYTEAFF,TGTGCCAGCAGCGTAGCCGGGACAGCATACACTGAAGCTTTCTTT
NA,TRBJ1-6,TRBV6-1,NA,CASSDLNLRSPLHF,TGTGCCAGCAGTGATCTTAACCTGCGGTCACCCCTCCACTTT
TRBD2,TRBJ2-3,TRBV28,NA,CASRAGGSETQYF,TGTGCCAGCAGGGCGGGGGGCAGCGAAACGCAGTATTTT
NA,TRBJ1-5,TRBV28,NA,CASSLFVNQPQHF,TGTGCCAGCAGTTTATTCGTGAATCAGCCCCAGCATTTT
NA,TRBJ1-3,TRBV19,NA,CASKSSGTLQSTIYF,TGTGCCAGTAAAAGTTCGGGGACACTACAGAGCACCATATATTTT
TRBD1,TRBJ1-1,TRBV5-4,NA,CASSFNTGGSLRGTEAFF,TGTGCCAGCAGCTTTAACACAGGGGGATCTCTGAGGGGCACTGAAGCTTTCTTT
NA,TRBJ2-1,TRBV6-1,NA,CASSENPTSEQFF,TGTGCCAGCAGTGAAAATCCAACCAGTGAGCAGTTCTTC
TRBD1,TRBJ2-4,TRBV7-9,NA,CASSLGQGEGNIQYF,TGTGCCAGCAGCTTGGGACAGGGGGAGGGAAACATTCAGTACTTC